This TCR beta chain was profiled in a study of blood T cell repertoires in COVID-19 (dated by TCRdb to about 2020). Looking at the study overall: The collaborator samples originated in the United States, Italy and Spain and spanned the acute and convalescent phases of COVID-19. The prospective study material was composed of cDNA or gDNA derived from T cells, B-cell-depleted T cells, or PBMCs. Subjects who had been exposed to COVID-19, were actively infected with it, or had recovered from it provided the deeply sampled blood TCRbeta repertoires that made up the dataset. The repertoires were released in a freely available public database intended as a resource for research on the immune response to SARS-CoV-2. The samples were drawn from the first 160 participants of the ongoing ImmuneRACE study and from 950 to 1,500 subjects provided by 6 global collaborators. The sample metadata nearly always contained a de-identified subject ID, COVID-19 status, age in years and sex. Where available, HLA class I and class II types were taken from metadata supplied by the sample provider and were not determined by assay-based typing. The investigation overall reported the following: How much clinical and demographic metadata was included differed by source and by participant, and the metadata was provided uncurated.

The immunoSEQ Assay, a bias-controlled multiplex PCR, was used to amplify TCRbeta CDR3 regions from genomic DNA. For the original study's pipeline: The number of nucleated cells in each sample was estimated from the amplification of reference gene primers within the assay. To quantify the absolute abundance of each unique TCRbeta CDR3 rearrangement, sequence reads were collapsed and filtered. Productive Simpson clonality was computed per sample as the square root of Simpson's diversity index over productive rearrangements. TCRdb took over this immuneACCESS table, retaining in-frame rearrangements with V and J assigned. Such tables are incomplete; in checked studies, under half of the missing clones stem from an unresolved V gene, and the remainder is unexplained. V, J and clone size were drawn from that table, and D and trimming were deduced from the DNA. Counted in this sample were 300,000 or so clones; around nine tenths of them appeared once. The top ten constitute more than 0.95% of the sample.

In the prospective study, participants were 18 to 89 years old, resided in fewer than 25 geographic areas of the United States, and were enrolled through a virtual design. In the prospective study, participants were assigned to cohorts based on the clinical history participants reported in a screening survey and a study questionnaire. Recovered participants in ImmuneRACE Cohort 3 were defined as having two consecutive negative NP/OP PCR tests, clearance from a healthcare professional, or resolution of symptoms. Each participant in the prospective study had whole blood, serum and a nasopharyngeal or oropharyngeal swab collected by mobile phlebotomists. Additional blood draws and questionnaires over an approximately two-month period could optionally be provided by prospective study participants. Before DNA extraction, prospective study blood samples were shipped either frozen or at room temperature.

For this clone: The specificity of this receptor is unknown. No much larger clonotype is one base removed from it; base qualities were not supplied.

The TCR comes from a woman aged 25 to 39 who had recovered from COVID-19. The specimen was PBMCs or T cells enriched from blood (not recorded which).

DNA sequence: TGTGCCAGCAGCCCGCCACCGGTGGTTGGAAACACCATATATTTT. Its product reads: CASSPPPVVGNTIYF. The rearrangement combines TRBV11-2 with TRBJ1-3, with the D gene not clear enough to name. The CDR3 spans 15 residues, from the cysteine through the phenylalanine. Here the CDR3 DNA is all that survives: 45 bases in frame from base 1. The V and J ends are trimmed by 5 bases and 3 bases, leaving 14 bases between them. The germline V gene yields SGHAT for CDR1 and FQNNGV for CDR2. Full variable domain (CDR3 extended with the reference TRBV11-2 and TRBJ1-3 proteins): EAGVAQSPRYKIIEKRQSVAFWCNPISGHATLYWYQQILGQGPKLLIQFQNNGVVDDSQLPKDRFSAERLKGVDSTLKIQPAKLEDSAVYLCASSPPPVVGNTIYFGEGSWLTVV.